The present T cell receptor beta chain was sequenced within a study of cytomegalovirus exposure and HLA in healthy donors. Regarding the study as a whole: Several of the most significant clusters appeared linked to common viral pathogens, based on a later analysis. As was reported, the classifier diagnosed cytomegalovirus status with high specificity and sensitivity.

Germline CDR1 reads SNHLY; CDR2 reads FYNNEI. V dropped 5 bases and J dropped 1 base, with 8 bases sitting between them. This CDR3 comprises 14 residues. Healthy bone marrow donors formed the donor group. A word on this clone: Its antigen is still unknown.

PCR primers comprised 60 Vbeta and 13 Jbeta primers. This table comes from immunoSEQ multiplex PCR, and its TCRdb copy is limited to in-frame clones, with some not included. The listing records roughly 54,000 clones. The chain is built from TRBV2 and TRBJ1-4, with no clear D. This receptor was obtained from a woman in her 30s in good health and CMV-seropositive. The sample comprised PBMCs. The CDR3 DNA is TGTGCCAGCAGTCCCACAGTAACTAATGAAAAACTGTTTTTT. Protein: CASSPTVTNEKLFF.